The clone carrying this T cell receptor beta chain was picked up many times. Its antigen is as yet unknown. The data belong to a study of Graves' ophthalmopathy and Graves' hyperthyroidism. Notes on the study in general: The study's model predicted ophthalmopathy progression at 70.59% sensitivity and 72.22% specificity.

Patients were diagnosed from clinical symptoms, serum thyroxine, TRAb, thyroid ultrasound and orbital computed tomography. Researchers took RNA transcripts and amplified TCR beta CDR3 regions from them. The first round was an RT-PCR with HTBI primers, and the second round was a multiplex PCR. TCRdb reprocessed the multiplex PCR reads with MiXCR, giving one entry per CDR3 protein. Here the sample spans 1 million to 1.3 million distinct CDR3 sequences, roughly 35% being singletons. The sequenced sample was peripheral blood or thyroid tissue (not recorded which). The source of this sequence is an adult man with Graves' hyperthyroidism.

The CDR3 protein is CSARGDRATQETQYF. CDR3 nucleotides: TGCAGTGCTAGAGGGGACAGAGCCACCCAAGAGACCCAGTACTTC. V is TRBV20-1 and J is TRBJ2-5; 7 bases match TRBD1. Germline lookup yields CDR1 DFQATT and CDR2 SNEGSKA (reference sequence). Trimming cost V 1 base and J 1 base; bases outside gene matches: 6. This CDR3 is 15 amino acids long.